This T cell receptor (beta chain) emerged from a study of blood T cell repertoires in COVID-19 (TCRdb year 2020). Turning to the overall study: The collaborator samples originated in the United States, Italy and Spain and spanned the acute and convalescent phases of COVID-19. The repertoires were made available in a free public database intended to serve as a resource for research on the immune response to SARS-CoV-2. Where HLA class I and class II types were available, the types were taken from metadata supplied by the sample provider, not from assay-based typing. The dataset comprised deeply sampled blood TCRbeta repertoires from subjects exposed to, actively infected with, or recovered from COVID-19. The samples were drawn from the first 160 participants of the ongoing ImmuneRACE study and from over a thousand subjects provided by 6 global collaborators. Nearly every sample came with metadata listing a de-identified subject ID, COVID-19 status, age in years and sex. The prospective study material was composed of cDNA or gDNA derived from T cells, B-cell-depleted T cells, or PBMCs. Here is what the overall study found, with its caveats: How much clinical and demographic metadata was included differed by source and by participant, and the metadata was provided uncurated.

The germline V gene (reference sequence) specifies LGHDT as CDR1 and YNNKEL as CDR2. Germline trimming: 0 bases from V, 2 bases from J; junction bases outside gene matches: 2. The CDR3, cysteine through phenylalanine, is 15 amino acids long. The entry retains the CDR3 DNA only, 45 bases that are in frame from base 1. One collaborating source in Seattle enrolled patients while the patients were actively infected and followed the patients over time throughout the course of disease. Whole blood was collected in K2EDTA tubes by collaborating institutions according to the institutions' own protocols. For TCRbeta analysis, collaborators shipped samples as frozen whole blood, isolated PBMCs, or DNA extracted from either of those sample types. TCRbeta CDR3 regions were amplified from genomic DNA by means of the immunoSEQ Assay, a bias-controlled multiplex PCR. Per the original workflow: Nucleated cell counts per sample were estimated from amplification of reference gene primers within the assay. Sequence reads were collapsed and filtered to measure the absolute abundance of every unique TCRbeta CDR3 rearrangement. For each sample, productive Simpson clonality was calculated by taking the square root of Simpson's diversity index across productive rearrangements. The table was pulled from immuneACCESS by TCRdb, which kept in-frame rearrangements only. Such tables lose some clones; where checked, under half of the loss comes from unresolved V genes, and the rest has no known cause. The DNA was the basis for D and trimming; V, J and clone size are from that table. This sample lists about 60,000 clones; roughly 80% were detected once. The biggest ten clones account for around 15% of the sample.

Comment on this clone: Its antigen specificity is not known. Within one base of it there is no much larger clone, and no base qualities were kept.

The chain uses TRBV3-1 (or the pseudogene TRBV3-2) and TRBJ2-7; 9 central bases correspond to TRBD1. The clonotype was recovered from a man in his fifties or sixties with COVID-19, enrolled during active disease. Sequencing was carried out using peripheral blood. CDR3 sequence: CASSQDRTGAYEQYF. The nucleotide sequence reads TGTGCCAGCAGCCAAGATAGGACAGGGGCCTACGAGCAGTACTTC.